This T cell receptor (beta chain) derives from a study of shared T cell receptors in the human thymus. Per germline, CDR1 SQVTM and CDR2 ANQGSEA. The CDR3 contains 14 residues. V was clipped by 4 bases and J by 0 bases, with 12 bases between them. The repertoire was sequenced with immunoSEQ multiplex PCR; TCRdb's copy has only in-frame clones and lacks some. The sample carries roughly 700,000 clones, 88% recorded once. These data were likewise used in another study, on human thymus T cells. According to that study: Congenital heart defects were the reason for the corrective surgery that the donors, healthy Finnish infants, were having. Thymic material originated from resections removed in the course of corrective heart surgery. There were highly overlapping thymic repertoires among unrelated individuals, as related research reported.

The genes are TRBV29-1 and TRBJ1-2; weak D call: TRBD1 (6 bases). The receptor comes from a boy less than two years old with a congenital heart defect. The material sequenced was thymocytes. CDR3 in amino acids: CSVGGRGANYGYTF. CDR3 nucleotides: TGCAGCGTTGGGGGGCGCGGTGCTAACTATGGCTACACCTTC.